Listed below are T cell receptor beta chains from one sample, sequenced in a study of cytomegalovirus exposure and HLA in healthy donors. Sequencing used immunoSEQ multiplex PCR; TCRdb keeps in-frame clones, though not all of them. This sample carries 200,000 to 250,000 clones, roughly 82% of them seen once, and the ten largest clones take over 5%. The sequencing sample was made of PBMCs. The receptors shown here come from a woman aged 35 to 49 in good health and CMV-seropositive. CDR3s include the opening cysteine and the closing phenylalanine or tryptophan. Fields, in order: J gene, clone size, D gene, V gene, CDR3 DNA, CDR3 protein. D genes are given only for firm matches. Where a row states a size, it is once, few, many or the class of an expanded clone; other rows omit it.

J: TRBJ1-5
size: .
D: .
V: TRBV9
DNA: TGTGCCAGCAGCCCGGGACTGGGGGGTGAGCCCCAGCATTTT
CDR3: CASSPGLGGEPQHF

J: TRBJ2-7
size: .
D: .
V: TRBV4-1
DNA: TGCGCCAGCAGCCAAGCATTAGCAGTTTACGAGCAGTACTTC
CDR3: CASSQALAVYEQYF

J: TRBJ1-2
size: .
D: .
V: TRBV6-5
DNA: TGTGCCAGCAGGGATCAGGGTAGCGGCTACACCTTC
CDR3: CASRDQGSGYTF

J: TRBJ2-5
size: once
D: TRBD2
V: TRBV5-1
DNA: TGCGCCAGCAGCTTGGTGCTTAGCGGGGAGAGCCAGTACTTC
CDR3: CASSLVLSGESQYF

J: TRBJ1-4
size: few
D: .
V: TRBV5-1
DNA: TGCGCCAGCAGCTTGGGGGACACAACTAATGAAAAACTGTTTTTT
CDR3: CASSLGDTTNEKLFF

J: TRBJ2-1
size: .
D: TRBD2
V: TRBV5-1
DNA: TGCGCCAGCAGCTGGGGACTAGCGGACAATGAGCAGTTCTTC
CDR3: CASSWGLADNEQFF

J: TRBJ1-4
size: .
D: .
V: TRBV4-1
DNA: TGCGCCAGCAGCCAAGCACTGACAAGTCAGGCAGTTGGAAAACTGTTTTTT
CDR3: CASSQALTSQAVGKLFF

J: TRBJ1-6
size: .
D: .
V: TRBV6-6
DNA: TGTGCCAGCAGTAACAGGGAACGGGGTCGCAATTCACCCCTCCACTTT
CDR3: CASSNRERGRNSPLHF

J: TRBJ1-2
size: .
D: .
V: TRBV30
DNA: TGTGCCTGGGGGGGGATTTCTCCTGGCTACACCTTC
CDR3: CAWGGISPGYTF

J: TRBJ2-3
size: .
D: TRBD2
V: TRBV27
DNA: TGTGCCAGCAGCTCACGCATAGCGGGAGGGGAAGATACGCAGTATTTT
CDR3: CASSSRIAGGEDTQYF

J: TRBJ2-2
size: .
D: .
V: TRBV5-1
DNA: TGCGCCAGCAGCACATCAGGGAGGAGAGGCACCGGGGAGCTGTTTTTT
CDR3: CASSTSGRRGTGELFF

J: TRBJ2-3
size: .
D: TRBD2
V: TRBV11-3
DNA: TGTGCCAGCAGCCCTAGACTAGCTGCAGATACGCAGTATTTT
CDR3: CASSPRLAADTQYF

J: TRBJ2-7
size: .
D: TRBD2
V: TRBV2
DNA: TGTGCCAGCAGCCGCGGGGGCTACGAGCAGTACTTC
CDR3: CASSRGGYEQYF

J: TRBJ2-3
size: .
D: TRBD2
V: TRBV7-2
DNA: TGTGCCAGCAGCTTAGTATCGGGAGCGGGGCGAATCACAGATACGCAGTATTTT
CDR3: CASSLVSGAGRITDTQYF